This T cell receptor (beta chain) was sequenced during a study of T cell clonotyping in hematopoietic cell transplantation. Across the study: Pretransplant recipient samples were taken after cytoreduction.

Study-level findings and limits: Graft donor and pretransplant recipient Inverse Simpson Index values predicted broader posttransplant TCR diversity. Few recipient clonotypes overlapped donors; over 95% were de novo at given depth.

As to this clone: What it binds is unknown.

Only in-frame clones appear in the TCRdb table, and some are missing; sequencing was by immunoSEQ multiplex PCR. The sample records about 27,000 clones, approximately 77% being singletons. As for time point: recipient sample about 28 days before transplant, after cytoreduction. CDR3 length equals 19 residues. Trimming left V 3 bases short and J 6 bases short, with 30 bases between. Germline V lookup: CDR1 MNHEY, CDR2 SMNVEV (reference sequence). The clonotype comes from a man aged 45 to 65 with myelodysplastic syndrome. Some clones in this sample may be carry-over from other donors' samples. The starting material was peripheral blood mononuclear cells, obtained before stem cell transplant. The chain links TRBV27 to TRBJ2-7; D may be TRBD1 or TRBD2 (5 bases each). The CDR3 region has the DNA TGTGCCAGCAGTTTTTCTAAGACACCGGGACCCCGGTGGGTGAGCGAGCAGTACTTC. Amino acids: CASSFSKTPGPRWVSEQYF.